One sample yielded the 2 T cell receptor beta chains listed below, sequenced in a study of blood T cell repertoires in COVID-19 (dated by TCRdb to the early 2020s). Library creation used the immunoSEQ multiplex PCR assay. The source is immuneACCESS, and TCRdb retained only in-frame sequences with V and J called. Part of the clones is not carried over; for the studies checked, unresolved V genes explain less than half of this, and the remainder is unexplained. A total of about 70,000 clones appear in this sample, roughly nine tenths of them only once. Of the sample, about 2.9% is held by the ten largest clones. The specimen was peripheral blood. These receptor sequences come from a man aged 45-60 years with acute or convalescent COVID-19.

J is TRBJ1-1 and V is TRBV6-2 or TRBV6-3; possibly TRBD1 for D (5 bases). Looked up from germline, CDR1 is MNHEY and CDR2 is SVGEGT. This CDR3 spans 15 amino acids. V lost 2 bases and J 3 bases, leaving 13 bases between the germline ends. CDR3 sequence (DNA): TGTGCCAGCAGTTACGTCTGGGGCGGGGACACTGAAGCTTTCTTT. Translated, it gives CASSYVWGGDTEAFF.

The V gene is TRBV4-3, the J gene TRBJ2-5; the D gene is possibly TRBD1 (6 bases). The CDR3 runs 15 residues. The V gene's germline CDR1 is LGHNA and CDR2 YSLEER. Trimming stripped 2 bases from V and 5 bases from J, with 15 bases between. CDR3 DNA: TGCGCCAGCAGCCAATTTGGAACAGGGTGGGAGACCCAGTACTTC. It is translated as CASSQFGTGWETQYF.